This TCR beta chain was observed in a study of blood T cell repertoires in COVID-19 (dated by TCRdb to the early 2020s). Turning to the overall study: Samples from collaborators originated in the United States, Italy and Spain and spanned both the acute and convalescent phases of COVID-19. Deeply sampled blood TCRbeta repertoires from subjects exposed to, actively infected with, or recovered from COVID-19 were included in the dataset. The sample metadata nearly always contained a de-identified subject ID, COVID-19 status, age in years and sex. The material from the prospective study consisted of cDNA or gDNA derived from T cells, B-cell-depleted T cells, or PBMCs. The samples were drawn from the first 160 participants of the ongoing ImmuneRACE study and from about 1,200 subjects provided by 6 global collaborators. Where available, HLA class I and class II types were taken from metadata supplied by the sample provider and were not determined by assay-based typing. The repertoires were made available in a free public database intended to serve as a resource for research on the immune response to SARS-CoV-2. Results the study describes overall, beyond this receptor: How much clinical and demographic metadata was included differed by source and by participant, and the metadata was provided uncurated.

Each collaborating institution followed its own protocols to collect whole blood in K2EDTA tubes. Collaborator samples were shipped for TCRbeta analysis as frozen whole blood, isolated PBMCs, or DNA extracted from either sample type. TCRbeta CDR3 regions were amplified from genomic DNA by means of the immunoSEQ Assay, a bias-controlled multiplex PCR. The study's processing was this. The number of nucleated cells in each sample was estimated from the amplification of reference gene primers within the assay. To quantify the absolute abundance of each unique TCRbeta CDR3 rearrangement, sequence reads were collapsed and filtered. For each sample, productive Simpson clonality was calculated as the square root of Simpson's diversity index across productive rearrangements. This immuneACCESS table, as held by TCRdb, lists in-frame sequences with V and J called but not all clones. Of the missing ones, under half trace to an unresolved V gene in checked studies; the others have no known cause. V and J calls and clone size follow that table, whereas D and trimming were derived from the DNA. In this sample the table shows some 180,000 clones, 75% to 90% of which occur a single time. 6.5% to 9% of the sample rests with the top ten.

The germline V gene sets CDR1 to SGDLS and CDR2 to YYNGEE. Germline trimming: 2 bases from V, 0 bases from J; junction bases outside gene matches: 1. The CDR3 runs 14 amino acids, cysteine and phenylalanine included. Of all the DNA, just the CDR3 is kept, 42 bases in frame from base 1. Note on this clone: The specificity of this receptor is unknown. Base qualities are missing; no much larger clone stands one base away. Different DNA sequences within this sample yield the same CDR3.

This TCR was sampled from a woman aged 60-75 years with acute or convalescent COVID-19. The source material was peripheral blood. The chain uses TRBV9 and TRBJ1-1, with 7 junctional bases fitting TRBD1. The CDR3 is CASSVDRLNTEAFF. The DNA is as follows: TGTGCCAGCAGCGTGGACAGGCTGAACACTGAAGCTTTCTTT.